These 24 T cell receptor beta chains share one sample of origin, sequenced in a study of OX40 agonist ivuxolimab in advanced cancers. Clones were read by immunoSEQ multiplex PCR, and TCRdb kept only the in-frame ones, dropping some. This sample has roughly 64,000 clones, with 70% to 90% found just once. The sequences come from CD4+ or CD8+ T cells sorted from blood, collected in a trial of the OX40 agonist ivuxolimab. The receptors stem from an adult with an advanced solid tumor such as melanoma, head and neck, liver or kidney cancer.

The J gene is TRBJ2-6, the V gene TRBV5-1; the D is unclear. The germline V and J ends were trimmed by 6 bases and 0 bases, with 13 bases remaining between them. The CDR3 is 16 amino acids. CDR1 SGHRS and CDR2 YFSETQ come from the germline V gene. As DNA, the CDR3 is TGCGCCAGCACCTCGGACGGATACTCTGGGGCCAACGTCCTGACTTTC. This encodes CASTSDGYSGANVLTF.

The rearrangement uses TRBV5-4 and TRBJ2-7; tentative D call: TRBD2 (7 bases). This CDR3 has 14 amino acids. V was clipped by 3 bases and J by 6 bases, with 16 bases between them. The germline V gene has CDR1 SGHNT and CDR2 YYREEE (reference sequence). In nucleotides, the CDR3 is TGTGCCAGCAGCTCGGGAGGTACAGGGCCCGAGCAGTACTTC. Its translation: CASSSGGTGPEQYF.

The chain joins TRBV21-1 to TRBJ2-2. TRBV21-1 is reported as a pseudogene. CDR3 length: 12 residues. Here the CDR3 DNA reads TGTGCCAGCAGCTTACACACCGGGGAGCTGTTTTTT. It is translated as CASSLHTGELFF.

This clone was picked up one time. The rearrangement links TRBV6-5 to TRBJ1-1; a weak D match, TRBD1 (6 bases). The ends were cut back, 0 bases at V and 7 bases at J, with 9 bases in the middle. Germline-derived CDR1 and CDR2 are MNHEY and SVGAGI. CDR3 length: 13 amino acids. CDR3 DNA: TGTGCCAGCAGTTACTCCCAGGGGATTGAAGCTTTCTTT. Translation gives CASSYSQGIEAFF.

The chain has TRBV7-2 and TRBJ2-1; D possibly corresponds to TRBD1 (5 bases). CDR1 is SGHTA and CDR2 is FQGNSA in the germline V gene. The CDR3 totals 16 residues. V was clipped by 0 bases and J by 6 bases, with 15 bases between them. In DNA form, the CDR3 reads TGTGCCAGCAGCTTAGCTATGGGGCCCTCGGTCAATGAGCAGTTCTTC. Protein sequence: CASSLAMGPSVNEQFF.

This clone was recorded once. The chain recombines TRBV7-9 with TRBJ2-4; no reliable D call. The CDR3 has 13 amino acids. Germline CDR1 is SEHNR and CDR2 is FQNEAQ (reference sequence). V lost 1 base, J lost 5 bases, and 6 bases lay in between. The DNA for the CDR3 is TGTGCCAGCAGCTTAGACACCCAAAACATTCAGTACTTC. It yields the protein CASSLDTQNIQYF.

Details on this clone: Germline is not matched at one junction end, which may reflect a read error. The chain carries TRBV7-7 and TRBJ2-2; TRBD2 is a possible D gene (6 bases). This CDR3 is 16 amino acids long. Per germline, CDR1 SSHAT and CDR2 FNYEAQ (reference sequence). DNA of the CDR3: TGTGCTAGCAGCTTAACCCCGGGACTGAGCACCGGGGAGCTGTTTTTT. As protein: CASSLTPGLSTGELFF.

This clone has a single count. The chain carries TRBV5-4 and TRBJ1-1; TRBD1 might be the D (5 bases). Trimming took 4 bases from V and 0 from J, leaving 16 bases between them. CDR3 length equals 16 residues. The germline CDR1 and CDR2 sequences are SGHNT and YYREEE (reference sequence). For the CDR3, the DNA is TGTGCCAGCAGCGCCCACCAGGGATCAGTGAACACTGAAGCTTTCTTT. It is translated as CASSAHQGSVNTEAFF.

The chain is built from TRBV19 and TRBJ1-2, with TRBD1 matching 8 bases. Germline CDR1 reads LNHDA; CDR2 reads SQIVND (reference sequence). V dropped 3 bases and J dropped 3; count of bases not matched to a gene: 9. This CDR3 has 16 amino acids. The CDR3 bases are TGTGCCAGTAGTATCGGGGGACAGGTCGGGCACTATGGCTACACCTTC. Translation: CASSIGGQVGHYGYTF.

The chain links TRBV19 to TRBJ1-5; 9 nucleotides align to TRBD1. Per the germline V gene, CDR1 is LNHDA and CDR2 is SQIVND (reference sequence). Unmatched junction bases numbered 6, after V lost 9 bases and J lost 6 bases. This CDR3 spans 13 amino acids. The CDR3 bases are TGTGCCAGCAGGACAGGGGCGGGTCAGCCCCAGCATTTT. Amino acids: CASRTGAGQPQHF.

This chain links TRBV30 with TRBJ1-1; 10 positions match TRBD1. Germline V gives CDR1 GTSNPN, CDR2 SVGIG (reference sequence). V lost 2 bases to trimming and J lost 4 bases; unmatched junction nucleotides: 4. The CDR3 is made up of 14 amino acids. The CDR3 region is CAWSKDRGSTEAFF. CDR3 coding DNA: TGTGCCTGGAGTAAGGACAGGGGGAGCACTGAAGCTTTCTTT.

The chain joins TRBV18 to TRBJ1-3; 7 bases are a match to TRBD1. Losses at the gene ends were 3 bases for V and 0 bases for J; bases not matched to a gene: 8. The CDR3 length is 17 residues. Germline CDR1 KGHSH, CDR2 LQKENI. This CDR3 is CASSPSQGSFSGNTIYF. The CDR3 coding sequence is TGTGCCAGCTCACCCTCACAGGGGTCCTTCTCTGGAAACACCATATATTTT.

The chain links TRBV12-5 to TRBJ1-5; D is perhaps TRBD1 (5 bases). Germline CDR1 is LGHNT and CDR2 is FRNRAP. V was cut by 3 bases and J by 2 bases, with 11 bases left in between. The CDR3 is 15 amino acids. CDR3 region: CASGFGAWGNQPQHF. CDR3 nucleotide sequence: TGTGCTAGTGGTTTCGGGGCATGGGGCAATCAGCCCCAGCATTTT.

Comment on this clone: Different DNA sequences within this sample yield the same CDR3. V is TRBV7-2 and J is TRBJ1-5; 9 positions match TRBD1. The CDR3 is made up of 14 amino acids. The V gene end was trimmed by 5 bases and the J gene end by 5 bases; junction bases not matched to a gene: 4. Germline V gene data show CDR1 as SGHTA and CDR2 as FQGNSA. CDR3: CASSLDRGHQPQHF. In DNA form, the CDR3 reads TGTGCCAGCAGCCTGGACAGGGGCCATCAGCCCCAGCATTTT.

This chain joins TRBV13 and TRBJ2-1; 10 bases fit TRBD2. V shed 5 bases, J shed 0 bases, and the junction held 1 base outside the gene matches. This CDR3 is built from 15 residues. Per the germline V gene, CDR1 is PRHDT and CDR2 is FYEKMQ (reference sequence). The CDR3 loop reads CASSPSGSSYNEQFF. Written as DNA, the CDR3 is TGTGCCAGCAGCCCTAGCGGGAGCTCCTACAATGAGCAGTTCTTC.

This clone has a handful of counts. V is TRBV28 and J is TRBJ2-5, with D tentatively TRBD2 (6 bases). Germline V lookup: CDR1 MDHEN, CDR2 SYDVKM. This CDR3 has 15 amino acids. V lost 8 bases, J lost 3 bases, and 19 bases lay in between. The CDR3 is CASLDPGLEEETQYF. Written as DNA, the CDR3 is TGTGCCAGCCTCGACCCGGGACTGGAGGAAGAGACCCAGTACTTC.

This clone has only one observation. CDR3 protein: CASSGSSGRAPGELFF. The CDR3 DNA is TGTGCCAGCAGCGGGTCTAGCGGGAGGGCCCCCGGGGAGCTGTTTTTT. This chain connects TRBV5-4 to TRBJ2-2, with 12 bases lining up with TRBD2. CDR1 SGHNT and CDR2 YYREEE come from the germline V gene (reference sequence). The CDR3 spans 16 residues. V trimming: 4 bases; J trimming: 6 bases; junction bases outside the gene matches: 7. The full variable domain, with the rest looked up from reference TRBV5-4 and TRBJ2-2, is ETGVTQSPTHLIKTRGQQVTLRCSSQSGHNTVSWYQQALGQGPQFIFQYYREEENGRGNFPPRFSGLQFPNYSSELNVNALELDDSALYLCASSGSSGRAPGELFFGEGSRLTVL.

The CDR3 bases are TGTGCCAGCAGCCTGGGGGCTGGAAACACCATATATTTT. The encoded protein is CASSLGAGNTIYF. The chain joins TRBV7-9 to TRBJ1-3; D may be TRBD1 (5 bases). The CDR3 is 13 residues long. V lost 5 bases and J lost 2, with 7 bases in between. Germline V gives CDR1 SEHNR, CDR2 FQNEAQ (reference sequence).

V is TRBV4-2 and J is TRBJ1-2, with D maybe TRBD1 (5 bases). V was cut by 0 bases and J by 4 bases, with 9 bases left in between. CDR1 is LGHNA, CDR2 YNFKEQ, per germline. The CDR3 length is 14 residues. CDR3 sequence (DNA): TGTGCCAGCAGCCAAGATCTAGGGACCTATGGCTACACCTTC. This translates into CASSQDLGTYGYTF.

The V call is TRBV4-1, the J call TRBJ1-5; 8 bases are shared with TRBD1. This CDR3 is built from 16 residues. Germline CDR1 and CDR2: MGHRA and YSYEKL. Losses at the gene ends were 1 base for V and 0 bases for J; bases not matched to a gene: 2. The CDR3 bases are TGCGCCAGCAGCCAAGGGACAGGGTTTAGCAATCAGCCCCAGCATTTT. It encodes CASSQGTGFSNQPQHF.

The chain has TRBV27 and TRBJ2-5; 9 nucleotides match TRBD1. The CDR3 runs to 15 residues. The V gene's germline CDR1 is MNHEY and CDR2 SMNVEV (reference sequence). The V segment lost 5 bases and the J segment 3 bases; nucleotides outside the gene matches: 7. The CDR3, as DNA: TGTGCCAGCAGTACTTGGGACAGGGTCAAAGAGACCCAGTACTTC. Translating gives CASSTWDRVKETQYF.

The chain has TRBV7-8 and TRBJ1-1, with 8 bases aligning to TRBD1. The CDR3 runs 13 residues. The ends lost 3 bases at V and 9 bases at J; junction bases unmatched: 6. From germline, CDR1 is SGHVS and CDR2 FQNEAQ. For the CDR3, the DNA is TGTGCCAGCAGCTTGTCCGGGACAGGTAAAGCTTTCTTT. Encoded protein: CASSLSGTGKAFF.

This rearrangement joins TRBV7-3 to TRBJ2-1; D uncertain. The germline CDR1 and CDR2 sequences are SGHTA and FQGTGA. This CDR3 spans 15 amino acids. V lost 4 bases to trimming and J lost 4 bases, with 14 bases between them. CDR3 in DNA: TGTGCCAGCAGCTCCGTGGCAGGCCCGTACAATGAGCAGTTCTTC. Amino acid sequence: CASSSVAGPYNEQFF.

The chain is built from TRBV18 and TRBJ1-3; D gene ambiguous. Germline loops: CDR1 KGHSH, CDR2 LQKENI. The CDR3 totals 16 residues. Trimming cost V 3 bases and J 0 bases, with 12 bases left between them. The DNA for the CDR3 is TGTGCCAGCTCACCGTCCCTCTCGCCCTCTGGAAACACCATATATTTT. It translates to CASSPSLSPSGNTIYF.